This record covers a single TCR beta chain. Its antigen has not been determined. No much larger clone is present one base from it, and per-base qualities are unavailable. Library preparation employed the immunoSEQ multiplex PCR assay. For the multiplex PCR, a mixture combining 60 forward primers for TCR Vbeta segments and 13 reverse primers for TCR Jbeta segments was used. A multiplex PCR assay on genomic DNA amplified the CDR3 region of rearranged TCR beta genes. The Illumina HiSeq System was used to sequence the amplified TCR beta libraries as 87-base-pair reads. For the original study's pipeline: A later analysis tallied 75 million to 95 million unique TCR beta chains across the 666 repertoires, and some 10 million of those chains were shared by two or more donors. Raw reads were error-corrected and collapsed into unique sequences by a nearest-neighbor algorithm in which closely related sequences were merged to remove PCR and sequencing errors. To assign V, D and J gene segments, CDR3 sequences were aligned to IMGT reference sequences. For a sequence to be retained, a match of at least six nucleotides was required to both a V gene segment and a J gene segment. A rearrangement counted as productive if the CDR3 had no stop codons and remained in frame with V and J, and every other rearrangement counted as non-productive. CDR3 was defined by IMGT convention, running from the second conserved V-encoded cysteine to the conserved J-encoded phenylalanine. The earlier analysis of 550 to 650 of the donors excluded any sequence lacking an unambiguous match to a single V gene segment. An earlier analysis of several hundred of the donors called V segments functional above 56.7% productive rearrangements and segregating when the between-donor standard deviation exceeded 5%. To diagnose cytomegalovirus status from the catalog of TCR beta chain sequences, a statistical classification framework was built. In a later analysis, V and J genes were assigned by comparing TCR nucleotide sequences against IMGT/GENE-DB human TR gene sequences. In a later analysis, CDR3 sequences and most-parsimonious VDJ recombination scenarios were assigned using the TCRdist pipeline. In a later analysis, each TCR beta chain was defined by its CDR3 amino acid sequence together with its V-gene family, and reads without a unique V-gene family were excluded. A later analysis removed 592 highly shared, low-generation-probability nucleotide sequences to deal with suspected cross-contamination and a sequencing artifact. In a later analysis, a clonal expansion index for each public chain was calculated from normalized within-repertoire ranks of inferred template counts. In a later analysis, generation probabilities were computed using a VDJ recombination model fitted to out-of-frame rearrangements, and the results were checked against IGoR. In a later analysis, hypergeometric tests were used to score TCR-TCR, TCR-HLA and TCR-CMV co-occurrence, with a repertoire-size bias correction applied to TCR pairs. In a later analysis, false discovery rates were estimated by permuting HLA or CMV assignments 20 times. In a later analysis, co-occurring TCRs were grouped with DBSCAN, and TCRdist sequence similarity was added when clustering was performed within HLA-allele-positive subsets. Repertoires with fewer than 30,000 or more than 120,000 public chains were left out of co-occurrence clustering, as were about 5 repertoires with anomalous nucleotide sharing. The clones in this table, taken by TCRdb from immuneACCESS, are in-frame only. Not every clone is retained; where verified, under half of the shortfall comes from an unresolved V gene, and the cause of the rest is unknown. Clonal size and the V and J genes are those of that table, whereas D and trimming came from the DNA. Present in this sample are some 120,000 clones, more than 65% of which were seen just once. The leading ten clones occupy roughly 5.2% of the sample.

This entry comes from a study of cytomegalovirus exposure and HLA in healthy donors (dated by TCRdb to the late 2010s). The study in broad terms: According to an earlier analysis of several hundred of the donors, roughly 180 million T cells yielded some 110 million unique TCR beta sequences and roughly 280 Gb of sequence data. An early release covering 500 to 750 HLA-typed donors comprised approximately 300 gigabases of sequencing data and tens of millions of unique TCR sequences. The genetic ancestry cluster associated with self-reported Caucasian donors included roughly 84% of the roughly 400 genotyped donors. The study aimed to test whether cataloging public T cell receptors could reveal signatures of past pathogen exposure. Using immunosequencing, the study profiled T cell repertoires from 550 to 750 subjects and related those repertoires to cytomegalovirus serostatus. Along with the roughly 700-subject first cohort, a separate validation cohort of over a hundred different subjects was used. The study combined high-throughput TCR immunosequencing, statistical association of individual TCRs with disease status, and machine learning to predict cytomegalovirus infection status. In a later analysis, previously published TCR beta repertoires from 670 or so donors were re-analyzed and high-resolution HLA genotyping was added so that TCR occurrence patterns could be studied. Rather than using new phenotypic data, the later analysis identified candidate immune exposures from TCR beta sequences and from how often those sequences occurred across donors. An earlier analysis of about 600 of the donors used high-throughput TCR beta sequencing to judge whether each TCR beta V gene segment behaved as functional or pseudogenic. Donor age, sex, ethnicity and CMV serostatus were compiled alongside the repertoire data. A later genetic analysis used genome-wide SNP genotypes for about three fifths of the roughly 700 donors, treating that subset as a discovery cohort. Every repertoire in the discovery cohort had been generated on one and the same sequencing platform. Class I and class II HLA loci were covered by the typing at four-digit resolution. Typing coverage differed by locus: A, B, C, DRB1 and DQB1 were typed in roughly 629-630 donors, DQA1 in about 500, DPA1 in some 570, and DPB1 in just under 490. Four or five DR-DQ haplotypes were handled as single units for association and clustering, since linkage in the cohort was strong. Across 398 genotyped donors of the cohort, an average of approximately 240,000 unique TCR beta nucleotide sequences per donor were sequenced, and approximately 17% of those sequences were non-productive. The paper as a whole reports these results and caveats: Because some donors lacked HLA typing at each locus, the association tests relied only on the typed subset. According to a later analysis, most CMV-associated TCR beta chains appeared to be HLA-restricted, and the HLA associations seemed to be driven largely by CMV exposure. Strong co-occurrence of HLA alleles, especially DR and DQ, made assigning TCR associations to individual alleles difficult. Broadly in line with IMGT annotations, most TCR beta V segments showed up in productive rearrangements about 87% or about 30% of the time in an earlier analysis of several hundred of the donors. A group of highly shared sequence variants was considered likely to be a technical artifact of the sequencing pipeline. A later genetic analysis associated a missense DCLRE1C variant with V-gene and J-gene trimming of TCR beta chains, and an independent cohort replicated the association. The classifier was reported to diagnose cytomegalovirus status with high specificity and sensitivity in both the original cohort and the validation cohort. In a later genetic analysis, fewer N-insertions in productive TCRs were reported among donors in an Asian-associated ancestry cluster than the roughly 700-donor mean. Most TCR sequences were observed very rarely across donors, whereas some public TCRs were present in many individuals. Only TCR beta chains were sequenced in this cohort, and the absence of alpha or paired-chain data limited detectable features. In a later analysis, more than 15,000 TCR beta sequences were associated with specific HLA alleles at a false discovery rate of 0.05. CMV serostatus was the only immune exposure information available for the cohort. The study gave a list of about 160 TCR beta chains associated with cytomegalovirus. A further reported finding was that TCR beta sequences accurately predicted the HLA-A and HLA-B alleles for most subjects in the first cohort. Because counts were too low, some 16 rarely observed V segments, including chromosome 9 orphons, were excluded from the earlier analysis of several hundred of the donors. Some IMGT-functional V segments, including TRBV6-2 and TRBV6-3, could not be told apart with the 87-base-pair reads, so those segments were excluded. The authors suggested that the approach could potentially be extended to other disease states and immunological phenotypes. The presence/absence analyses assumed that sequencing depth was roughly uniform across donors, and that assumption may not be true. In vitro tests confirmed that three of the cytomegalovirus-associated TCR beta chains recognize cytomegalovirus antigens. Several of the top co-occurrence clusters appeared to be linked to parvovirus B19, influenza, CMV and Epstein-Barr virus, according to a later analysis. Correlated functional status among segregating V segments might be attributable to linkage disequilibrium, but an unknown experimental factor could not be ruled out. A later analysis found that HLA-associated TCR beta chains were more clonally expanded and had lower generation probabilities than equally common non-associated chains. According to a later analysis, TCR association rates differed among HLA loci, with DRB1 alleles showing the most associated TCRs and HLA-C alleles showing the fewest.

From the germline V gene (reference sequence), CDR1 is SGHAT and CDR2 is FQDESV. V and J are trimmed by 5 bases and 0 bases, and the gene matches miss 5 bases of the junction. The CDR3 measures 15 amino acids from cysteine to phenylalanine. Only the CDR3 portion is preserved as DNA: 45 bases, with reading frame beginning at the first base. In total, 630 or so healthy bone marrow donors made up the cohort. Cohort members were all nominally healthy when sampled, although unrecorded immune exposures were likely present. The donor was CMV seropositive and was included in the group of 289 seropositive cohort members. Each donor provided a peripheral blood sample, and peripheral blood mononuclear cells were used for TCR beta sequencing. Genomic DNA was extracted from the blood cell samples with the Qiagen DNeasy Blood Extraction Kit.

The chain employs TRBV11-1 and TRBJ1-1; 8 of the junction bases match TRBD1. The sample taken for sequencing was PBMCs. The receptor was isolated from a man aged 18-30 years in good health and CMV-seropositive. The DNA sequence is TGTGCCAGCAGCCCCCCAGGGGGCGTGAACACTGAAGCTTTCTTT. Translated, this is CASSPPGGVNTEAFF. Where the CDR3 stops, the reference TRBV11-1 and TRBJ1-1 genes take over; the full variable domain is EAEVAQSPRYKITEKSQAVAFWCDPISGHATLYWYRQILGQGPELLVQFQDESVVDDSQLPKDRFSAERLKGVDSTLKIQPAELGDSAMYLCASSPPGGVNTEAFFGQGTRLTVV.